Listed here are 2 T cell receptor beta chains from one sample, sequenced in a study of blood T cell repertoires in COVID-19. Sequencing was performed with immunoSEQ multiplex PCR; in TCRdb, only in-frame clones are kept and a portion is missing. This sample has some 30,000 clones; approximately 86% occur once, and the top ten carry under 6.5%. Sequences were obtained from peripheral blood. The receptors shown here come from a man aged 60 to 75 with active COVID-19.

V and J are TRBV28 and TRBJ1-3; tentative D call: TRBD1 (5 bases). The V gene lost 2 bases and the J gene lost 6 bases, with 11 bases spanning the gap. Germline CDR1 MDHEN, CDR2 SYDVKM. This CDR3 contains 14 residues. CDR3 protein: CASSLGGSVNTIYF. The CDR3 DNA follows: TGTGCCAGCAGTTTAGGGGGGAGTGTAAACACCATATATTTT.

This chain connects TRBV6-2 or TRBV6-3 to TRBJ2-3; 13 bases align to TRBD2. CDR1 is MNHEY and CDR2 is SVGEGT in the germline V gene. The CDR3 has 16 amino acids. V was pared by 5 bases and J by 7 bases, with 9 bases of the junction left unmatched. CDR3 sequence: CASSLKLAGGQYTQYF. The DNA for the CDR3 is TGTGCCAGCAGTCTGAAACTAGCGGGGGGGCAATATACGCAGTATTTT.